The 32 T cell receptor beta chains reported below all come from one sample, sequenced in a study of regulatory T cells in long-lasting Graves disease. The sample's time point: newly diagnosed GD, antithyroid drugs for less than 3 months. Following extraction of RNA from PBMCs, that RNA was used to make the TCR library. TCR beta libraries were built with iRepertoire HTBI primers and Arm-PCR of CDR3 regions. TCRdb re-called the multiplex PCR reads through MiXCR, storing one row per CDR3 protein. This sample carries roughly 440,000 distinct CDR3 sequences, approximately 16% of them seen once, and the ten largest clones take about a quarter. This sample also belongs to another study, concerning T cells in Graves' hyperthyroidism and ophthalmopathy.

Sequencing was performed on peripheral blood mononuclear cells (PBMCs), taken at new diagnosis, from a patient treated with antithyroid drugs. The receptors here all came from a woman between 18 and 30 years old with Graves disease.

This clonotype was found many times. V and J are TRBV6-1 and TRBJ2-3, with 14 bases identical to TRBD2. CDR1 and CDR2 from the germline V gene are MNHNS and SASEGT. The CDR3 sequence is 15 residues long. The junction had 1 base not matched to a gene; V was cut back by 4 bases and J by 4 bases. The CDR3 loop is CASSGLAGGPDTQYF. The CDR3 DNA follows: TGTGCCAGCAGTGGACTAGCGGGAGGGCCAGATACGCAGTATTTT.

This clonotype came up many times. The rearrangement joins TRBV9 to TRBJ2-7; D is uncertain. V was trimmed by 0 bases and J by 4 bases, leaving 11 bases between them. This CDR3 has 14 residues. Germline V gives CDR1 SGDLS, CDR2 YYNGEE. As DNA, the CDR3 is TGTGCCAGCAGCGTAGGTGGGGATACGTACGAGCAGTACTTC. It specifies CASSVGGDTYEQYF.

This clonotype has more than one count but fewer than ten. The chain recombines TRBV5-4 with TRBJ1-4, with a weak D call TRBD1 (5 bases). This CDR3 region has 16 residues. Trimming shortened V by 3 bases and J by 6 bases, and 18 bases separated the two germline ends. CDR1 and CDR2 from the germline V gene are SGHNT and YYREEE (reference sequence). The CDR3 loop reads CASSSEQVSGDEKLFF. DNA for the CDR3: TGTGCCAGCAGCTCGGAACAGGTCTCGGGGGATGAAAAACTGTTTTTT.

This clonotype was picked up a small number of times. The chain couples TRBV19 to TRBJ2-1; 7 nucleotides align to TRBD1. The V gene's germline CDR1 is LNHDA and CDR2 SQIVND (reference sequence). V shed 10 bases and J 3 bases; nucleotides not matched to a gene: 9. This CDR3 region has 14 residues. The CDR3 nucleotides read TGTGCCACTCAGGACAGGAGCTACTACAATGAGCAGTTCTTC. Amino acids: CATQDRSYYNEQFF.

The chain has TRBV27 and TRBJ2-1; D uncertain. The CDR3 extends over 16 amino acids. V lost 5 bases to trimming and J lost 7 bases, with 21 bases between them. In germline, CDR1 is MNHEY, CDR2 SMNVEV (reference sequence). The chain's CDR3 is CASSPLFDLAANEQFF. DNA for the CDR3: TGTGCCAGCAGTCCCCTTTTTGACTTGGCAGCTAATGAGCAGTTCTTC.

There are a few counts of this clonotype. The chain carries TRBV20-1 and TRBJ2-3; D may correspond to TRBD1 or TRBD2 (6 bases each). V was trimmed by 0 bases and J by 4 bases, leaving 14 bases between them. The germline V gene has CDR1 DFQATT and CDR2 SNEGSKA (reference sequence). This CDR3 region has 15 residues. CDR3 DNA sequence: TGCAGTGCTAGAGATAGGAGGGGGGTTGCAGATACGCAGTATTTT. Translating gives CSARDRRGVADTQYF.

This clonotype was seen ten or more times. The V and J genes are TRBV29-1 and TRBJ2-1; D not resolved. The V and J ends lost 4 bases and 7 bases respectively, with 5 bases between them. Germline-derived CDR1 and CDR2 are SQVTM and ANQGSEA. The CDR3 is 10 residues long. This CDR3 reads CSVGHNEQFF. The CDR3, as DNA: TGCAGCGTTGGGCATAATGAGCAGTTCTTC.

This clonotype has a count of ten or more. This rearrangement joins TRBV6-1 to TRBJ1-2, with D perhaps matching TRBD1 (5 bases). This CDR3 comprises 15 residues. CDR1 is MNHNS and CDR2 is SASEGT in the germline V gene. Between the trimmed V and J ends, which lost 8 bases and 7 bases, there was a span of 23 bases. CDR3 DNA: TGTGCCAGCCGTCAGTCGGGGCAGGGCCTTCGTGGCTACACCTTC. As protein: CASRQSGQGLRGYTF.

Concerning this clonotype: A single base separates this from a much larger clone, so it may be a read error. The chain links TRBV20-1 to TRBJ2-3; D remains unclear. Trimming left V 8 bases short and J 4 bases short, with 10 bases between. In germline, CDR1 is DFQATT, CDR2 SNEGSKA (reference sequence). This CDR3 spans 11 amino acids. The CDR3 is CSPTISDTQYF. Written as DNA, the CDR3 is TGCAGTCCCACCATTTCAGATACGCAGTATTTT.

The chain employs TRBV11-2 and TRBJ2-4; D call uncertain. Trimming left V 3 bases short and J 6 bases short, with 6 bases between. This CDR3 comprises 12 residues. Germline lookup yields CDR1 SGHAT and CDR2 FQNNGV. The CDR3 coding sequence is TGTGCCAGCAGCTTTTCCGGAAACATTCAGTACTTC. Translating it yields CASSFSGNIQYF.

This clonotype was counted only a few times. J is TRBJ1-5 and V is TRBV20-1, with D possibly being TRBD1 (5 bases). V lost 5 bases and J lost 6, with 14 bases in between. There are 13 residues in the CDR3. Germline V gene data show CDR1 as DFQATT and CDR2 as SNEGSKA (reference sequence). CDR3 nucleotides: TGCAGTGCTGGAGGCAGGGTAGGTCAGCCCCAGCATTTT. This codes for CSAGGRVGQPQHF.

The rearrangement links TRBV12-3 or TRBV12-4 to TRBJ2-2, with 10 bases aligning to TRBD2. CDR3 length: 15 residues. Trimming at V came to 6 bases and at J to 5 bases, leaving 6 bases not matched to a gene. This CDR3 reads CASRLSGRTTGELFF. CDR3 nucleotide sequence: TGTGCCAGCAGACTTAGCGGGAGGACGACCGGGGAGCTGTTTTTT.

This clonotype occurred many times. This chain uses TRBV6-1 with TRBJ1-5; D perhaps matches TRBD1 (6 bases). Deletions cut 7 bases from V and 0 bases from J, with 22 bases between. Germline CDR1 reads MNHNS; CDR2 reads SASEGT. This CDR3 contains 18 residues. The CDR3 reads CASKRQGTTSYSNQPQHF. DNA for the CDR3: TGTGCCAGCAAACGGCAGGGGACTACGAGCTATAGCAATCAGCCCCAGCATTTT.

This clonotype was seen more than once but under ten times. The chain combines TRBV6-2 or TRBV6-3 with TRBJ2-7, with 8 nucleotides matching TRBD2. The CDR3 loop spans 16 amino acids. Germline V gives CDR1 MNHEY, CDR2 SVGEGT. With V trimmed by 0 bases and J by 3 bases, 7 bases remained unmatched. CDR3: CASSYSSQRELYEQYF. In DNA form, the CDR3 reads TGTGCCAGCAGTTACTCGTCCCAGCGGGAGCTCTACGAGCAGTACTTC.

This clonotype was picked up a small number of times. The CDR3 nucleotides are TGTGCCAGCAGCTTATTCCGGGTTTCTGGAAACACCATATATTTT. It specifies CASSLFRVSGNTIYF. This chain joins TRBV13 and TRBJ1-3; D is uncertain. Germline V CDR1 and CDR2: PRHDT, FYEKMQ (reference sequence). Trimming stripped 2 bases from V and 1 base from J, with 9 bases between. CDR3 size: 15 residues. Together with reference TRBV13 and TRBJ1-3, the CDR3 gives the full variable domain: AAGVIQSPRHLIKEKRETATLKCYPIPRHDTVYWYQQGPGQDPQFLISFYEKMQSDKGSIPDRFSAQQFSDYHSELNMSSLELGDSALYFCASSLFRVSGNTIYFGEGSWLTVV.

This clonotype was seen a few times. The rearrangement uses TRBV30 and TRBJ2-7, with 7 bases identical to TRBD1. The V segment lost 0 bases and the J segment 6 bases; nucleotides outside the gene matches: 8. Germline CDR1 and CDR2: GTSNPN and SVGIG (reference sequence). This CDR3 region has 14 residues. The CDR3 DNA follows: TGTGCCTGGAGTGTGGGCAGGGGGTCTATCGAGCAGTACTTC. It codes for CAWSVGRGSIEQYF.

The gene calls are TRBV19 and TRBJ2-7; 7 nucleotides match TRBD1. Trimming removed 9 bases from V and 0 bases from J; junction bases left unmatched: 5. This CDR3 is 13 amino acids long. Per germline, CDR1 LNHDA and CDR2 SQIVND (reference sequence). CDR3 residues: CARRQGSSYEQYF. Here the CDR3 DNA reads TGTGCCAGACGACAGGGAAGCTCCTACGAGCAGTACTTC. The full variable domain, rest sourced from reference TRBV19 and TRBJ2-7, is DGGITQSPKYLFRKEGQNVTLSCEQNLNHDAMYWYRQDPGQGLRLIYYSQIVNDFQKGDIAEGYSVSREKKESFPLTVTSAQKNPTAFYLCARRQGSSYEQYFGPGTRLTVT.

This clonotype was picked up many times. CDR3 protein: CASSVRDYEDTQYF. CDR3 bases: TGTGCCAGCAGCGTCCGGGATTACGAAGATACGCAGTATTTT. The V and J genes are TRBV5-6 and TRBJ2-3; tentatively, D is TRBD2 (5 bases). V was trimmed by 4 bases and J by 5 bases, leaving 14 bases between them. Germline CDR1 reads SGHDT; CDR2 reads YYEEEE. The CDR3 loop spans 14 amino acids. The full variable domain, rest sourced from reference TRBV5-6 and TRBJ2-3, is DAGVTQSPTHLIKTRGQQVTLRCSPKSGHDTVSWYQQALGQGPQFIFQYYEEEERQRGNFPDRFSGHQFPNYSSELNVNALLLGDSALYLCASSVRDYEDTQYFGPGTRLTVL.

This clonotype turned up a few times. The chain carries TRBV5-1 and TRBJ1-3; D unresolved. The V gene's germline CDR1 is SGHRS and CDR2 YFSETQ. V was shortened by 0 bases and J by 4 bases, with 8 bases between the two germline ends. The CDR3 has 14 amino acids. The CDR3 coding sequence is TGCGCCAGCAGCTTGGACGGCGAAGGAAACACCATATATTTT. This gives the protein CASSLDGEGNTIYF.

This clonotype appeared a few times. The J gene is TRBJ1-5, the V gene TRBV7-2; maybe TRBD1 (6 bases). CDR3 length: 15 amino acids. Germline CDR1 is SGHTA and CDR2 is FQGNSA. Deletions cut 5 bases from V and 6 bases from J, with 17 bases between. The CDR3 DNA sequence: TGTGCCAGCAGCCCCCAAAGAGGGGGTGTTCAGCCCCAGCATTTT. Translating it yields CASSPQRGGVQPQHF.

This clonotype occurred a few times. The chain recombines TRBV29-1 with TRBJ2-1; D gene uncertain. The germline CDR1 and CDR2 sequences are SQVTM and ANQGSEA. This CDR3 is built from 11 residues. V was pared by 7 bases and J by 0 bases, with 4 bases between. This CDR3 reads CSAVSYNEQFF. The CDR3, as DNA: TGCAGCGCGGTCTCCTACAATGAGCAGTTCTTC.

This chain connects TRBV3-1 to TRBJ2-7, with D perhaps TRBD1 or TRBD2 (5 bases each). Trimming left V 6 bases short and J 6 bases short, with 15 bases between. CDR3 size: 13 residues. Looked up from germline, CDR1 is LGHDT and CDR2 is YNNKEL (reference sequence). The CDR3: CASSYSQGAEQYF. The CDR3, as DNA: TGTGCCAGCAGTTACTCGCAGGGAGCCGAGCAGTACTTC.

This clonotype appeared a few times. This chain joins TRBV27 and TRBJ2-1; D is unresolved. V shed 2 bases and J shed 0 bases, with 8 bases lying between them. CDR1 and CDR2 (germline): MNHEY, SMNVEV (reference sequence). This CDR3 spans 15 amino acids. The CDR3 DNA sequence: TGTGCCAGCAGTTTAATTCCAGGCTCCTACAATGAGCAGTTCTTC. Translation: CASSLIPGSYNEQFF.

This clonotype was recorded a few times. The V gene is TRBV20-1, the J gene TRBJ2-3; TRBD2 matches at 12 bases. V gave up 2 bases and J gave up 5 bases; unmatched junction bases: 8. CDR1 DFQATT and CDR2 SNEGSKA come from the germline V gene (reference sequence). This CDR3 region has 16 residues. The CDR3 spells CSARHGLAGNIDTQYF. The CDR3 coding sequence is TGCAGTGCTAGACACGGACTAGCGGGAAATATAGATACGCAGTATTTT.

The CDR3 is CSVTGDSYNEQFF. DNA of the CDR3: TGCAGCGTTACAGGTGATTCCTACAATGAGCAGTTCTTC. This chain links TRBV29-1 with TRBJ2-1; the D gene is possibly TRBD1 (5 bases). Between the trimmed V and J ends, which lost 5 bases and 1 base, there was a span of 9 bases. Germline CDR1 SQVTM, CDR2 ANQGSEA. The CDR3 is 13 residues long.

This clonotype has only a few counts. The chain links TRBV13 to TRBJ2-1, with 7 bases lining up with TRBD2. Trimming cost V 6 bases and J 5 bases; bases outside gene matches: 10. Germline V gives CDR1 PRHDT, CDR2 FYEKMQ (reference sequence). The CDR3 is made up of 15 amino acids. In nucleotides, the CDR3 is TGTGCCAGCAGTTTATGGACTAGAAGGAACAATGAGCAGTTCTTC. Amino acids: CASSLWTRRNNEQFF.

For the CDR3, the DNA is TGTGCCAGCAGCTTGAAGGGGTGGGAGCAGTACTTC. It yields the protein CASSLKGWEQYF. The chain carries TRBV5-4 and TRBJ2-7; tentative D call: TRBD1 (5 bases). CDR3 length: 12 residues. The V and J ends lost 1 base and 7 bases respectively, with 9 bases between them. The germline gives CDR1 SGHNT, CDR2 YYREEE (reference sequence).

CDR3 sequence reads: CASTLRSPEMRAFF. CDR3 nucleotides: TGTGCCAGCACCCTTAGAAGTCCAGAGATGAGGGCTTTCTTT. The chain couples TRBV7-2 to TRBJ1-1; no clear D gene. The CDR3 length is 14 residues. CDR1 SGHTA and CDR2 FQGNSA come from the germline V gene. The germline V and J ends were trimmed by 7 bases and 11 bases, with 23 bases remaining between them.

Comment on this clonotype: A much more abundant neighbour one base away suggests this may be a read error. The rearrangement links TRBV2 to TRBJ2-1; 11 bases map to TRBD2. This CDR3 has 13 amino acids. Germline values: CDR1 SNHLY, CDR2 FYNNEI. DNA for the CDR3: TGTGCCAGCACCTCACTAGCGGGAGATCTAATCGGCTTC. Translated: CASTSLAGDLIGF.

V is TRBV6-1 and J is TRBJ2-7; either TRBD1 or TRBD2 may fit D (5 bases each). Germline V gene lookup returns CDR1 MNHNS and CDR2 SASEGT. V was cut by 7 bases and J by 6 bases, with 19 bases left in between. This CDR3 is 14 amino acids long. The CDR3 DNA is TGTGCCAGCACCCCTGGGGACCTAAGGGGCGAGCAGTACTTC. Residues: CASTPGDLRGEQYF.

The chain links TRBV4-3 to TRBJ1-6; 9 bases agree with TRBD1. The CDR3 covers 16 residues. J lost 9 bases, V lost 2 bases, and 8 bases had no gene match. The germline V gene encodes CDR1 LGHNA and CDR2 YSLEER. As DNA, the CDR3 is TGCGCCAGCAGCCAACAAGGGGGGACAGGGCTTTCACCCCTCCACTTT. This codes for CASSQQGGTGLSPLHF.

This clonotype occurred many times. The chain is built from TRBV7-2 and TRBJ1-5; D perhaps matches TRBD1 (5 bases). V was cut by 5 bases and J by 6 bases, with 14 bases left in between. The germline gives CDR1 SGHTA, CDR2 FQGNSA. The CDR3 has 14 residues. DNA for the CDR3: TGTGCCAGCAGCCCTTGGACAATGGGTCAGCCCCAGCATTTT. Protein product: CASSPWTMGQPQHF.